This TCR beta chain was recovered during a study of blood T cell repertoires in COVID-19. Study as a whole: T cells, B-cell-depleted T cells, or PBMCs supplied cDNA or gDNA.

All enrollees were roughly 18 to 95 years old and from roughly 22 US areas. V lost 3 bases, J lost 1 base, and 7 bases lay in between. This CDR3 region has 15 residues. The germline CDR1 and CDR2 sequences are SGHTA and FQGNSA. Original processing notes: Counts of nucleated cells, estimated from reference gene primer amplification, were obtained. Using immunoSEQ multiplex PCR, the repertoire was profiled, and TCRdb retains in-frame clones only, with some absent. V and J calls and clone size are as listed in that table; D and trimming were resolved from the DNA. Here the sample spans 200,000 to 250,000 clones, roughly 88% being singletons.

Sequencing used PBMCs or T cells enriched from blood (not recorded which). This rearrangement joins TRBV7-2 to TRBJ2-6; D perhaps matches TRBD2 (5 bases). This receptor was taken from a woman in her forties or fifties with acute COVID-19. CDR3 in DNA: TGTGCCAGCAGCTTGTCGGGATCTGGGGCCAACGTCCTGACTTTC. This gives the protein CASSLSGSGANVLTF.